The sequence of this T cell receptor (beta chain) was determined in a study of T cells in localized non-small cell lung cancer. Only a few counts were recorded for this clone. The V and J ends lost 3 bases and 6 bases respectively, with 18 bases between them. Germline V gene data show CDR1 as MDHEN and CDR2 as SYDVKM. The length of the CDR3 is 16 residues. The assay was immunoSEQ multiplex PCR, and TCRdb's table has in-frame clones only and misses some. The sample includes over 950 clones, nearly 25% seen only once; the top ten take around 21%. This clonotype originated in a man aged 35 to 69 with stage III squamous cell lung carcinoma. The chain combines TRBV28 with TRBJ1-5; D possibly corresponds to TRBD1 (5 bases). The sample in question was normal lung tissue next to the tumor, obtained before any cancer treatment. The CDR3: CASSLSGQGLGQPQHF. The DNA for the CDR3 is TGTGCCAGCAGTTTGAGTGGGCAGGGATTAGGTCAGCCCCAGCATTTT.